The 27 T cell receptor beta chains in this list originate from one sample, sequenced in a study of blood T cells in healthy people across ages. It was with a sample-barcoded 5' primer and a J-beta primer mix that a second PCR of about 6 to 12 cycles was run. One entry per CDR3 protein results from TCRdb running MiXCR on the 5' RACE reads. The sample carries around 990,000 distinct CDR3 sequences, 25% recorded once. This sample also appeared in a second study, on T cells of mothers and their children.

The specimen was blood. The receptors were gathered from a girl aged 2-10 years in good health.

This clonotype has more than one count but fewer than ten. V usage is TRBV5-4 and J usage is TRBJ2-5; D unresolved. Germline-derived CDR1 and CDR2 are SGHNT and YYREEE (reference sequence). V was clipped by 1 base and J by 5 bases, with 12 bases between them. The CDR3 has 14 amino acids. This CDR3 reads CASSLRSLGETQYF. Here the CDR3 DNA reads TGTGCCAGCAGCTTGCGGTCACTGGGGGAGACCCAGTACTTC.

The rearrangement joins TRBV28 to TRBJ2-7; maybe TRBD1 (6 bases). V was clipped by 3 bases and J by 3 bases, with 12 bases between them. The CDR3 covers 14 residues. The germline V gene encodes CDR1 MDHEN and CDR2 SYDVKM. The CDR3 DNA reads as TGTGCCAGCAGTTTCAGGGGCTATGGCTACGAGCAGTACTTC. It translates to CASSFRGYGYEQYF.

The chain carries TRBV6-5 and TRBJ2-7; D may be TRBD1 or TRBD2 (5 bases each). Per the germline V gene, CDR1 is MNHEY and CDR2 is SVGAGI. This CDR3 has 16 amino acids. Trimming took off 2 bases at V and 4 bases at J, with 18 bases between the two ends. This CDR3 is CASSYDRTLGVYEQYF. CDR3 nucleotides: TGTGCCAGCAGTTACGACAGAACCTTGGGAGTTTACGAGCAGTACTTC.

This chain uses TRBV7-2 with TRBJ2-1; D remains ambiguous. Trimming cost V 6 bases and J 0 bases, with 12 bases left between them. The length of the CDR3 is 15 residues. The V gene's germline CDR1 is SGHTA and CDR2 FQGNSA. The CDR3 nucleotides read TGTGCCAGCAGTAAGACTGCTAGCTCCTACAATGAGCAGTTCTTC. Translation gives CASSKTASSYNEQFF.

This clonotype was counted a few times. V is TRBV4-1 and J is TRBJ2-3; D not resolved. Germline CDR1 reads MGHRA; CDR2 reads YSYEKL. The CDR3 extends over 15 amino acids. V was cut by 0 bases and J by 2 bases, with 9 bases left in between. CDR3 sequence (DNA): TGCGCCAGCAGCCAAGATCGACTCATCACAGATACGCAGTATTTT. This encodes CASSQDRLITDTQYF.

This chain connects TRBV20-1 to TRBJ2-7; the match to TRBD2 covers 10 bases. V trimming: 3 bases; J trimming: 6 bases; junction bases outside the gene matches: 11. The CDR3 runs 15 residues. The V gene's germline CDR1 is DFQATT and CDR2 SNEGSKA (reference sequence). The CDR3 nucleotides read TGCAGTGCTAGGGATGGACCGGGACTAGCGTTCGAGCAGTACTTC. Its translation is CSARDGPGLAFEQYF.

This clonotype was recorded a few times. The chain couples TRBV10-3 to TRBJ2-7; maybe TRBD1 (6 bases). CDR1 and CDR2 (germline): ENHRY, SYGVKD. The CDR3 is 13 amino acids. V dropped 6 bases and J dropped 4 bases, with 13 bases sitting between them. The CDR3: CAISPGQLYEQYF. CDR3 nucleotides: TGTGCCATCAGCCCGGGACAACTGTACGAGCAGTACTTC.

This clonotype was recorded once. This chain connects TRBV14 to TRBJ1-1; no reliable D call. The germline V and J ends were trimmed by 0 bases and 7 bases, with 24 bases remaining between them. The germline CDR1 and CDR2 sequences are SGHDN and FVKESK. CDR3 length: 18 residues. Here the CDR3 DNA reads TGTGCCAGCAGCCAAGAGGTATCCCACGACGGGAGGTGGGGTGAAGCTTTCTTT. It specifies CASSQEVSHDGRWGEAFF.

This clonotype appeared a few times. J is TRBJ2-1 and V is TRBV29-1; 8 positions match TRBD2. With 3 bases clipped from V and 2 bases from J, the junction kept 3 bases outside the gene matches. Looked up from germline, CDR1 is SQVTM and CDR2 is ANQGSEA. This CDR3 is 14 amino acids long. The CDR3 reads CSVDGAGAYNEQFF. The CDR3 DNA reads as TGCAGCGTTGATGGAGCGGGAGCCTACAATGAGCAGTTCTTC.

V gene TRBV20-1 combines with J gene TRBJ2-3; D call uncertain. Germline V gene lookup returns CDR1 DFQATT and CDR2 SNEGSKA (reference sequence). Deletions cut 3 bases from V and 1 base from J, with 14 bases between. This CDR3 contains 15 residues. For the CDR3, the DNA is TGCAGTGCTAGGCCGCCGAGCGTAGGCACAGATACGCAGTATTTT. It yields the protein CSARPPSVGTDTQYF.

In this sample, this clonotype turned up once. The DNA of the CDR3 is TGCGCCAGCAGCCCGCTAGGGGGGGCCCCTTTAAGCTCCTACAATGAGCAGTTCTTC. Translation: CASSPLGGAPLSSYNEQFF. The chain carries TRBV5-1 and TRBJ2-1; D perhaps matches TRBD2 (7 bases). There are 19 residues in the CDR3. The V and J ends lost 4 bases and 0 bases respectively, with 23 bases between them. CDR1 is SGHRS and CDR2 is YFSETQ in the germline V gene.

The chain carries TRBV28 and TRBJ2-7, with 10 bases fitting TRBD1. The CDR3 has 18 residues. The germline V gene encodes CDR1 MDHEN and CDR2 SYDVKM. J was trimmed by 6 bases and V by 4 bases; bases with no gene match: 18. The CDR3 spells CASSSTFSDRGKEGEQYF. In nucleotides, the CDR3 is TGTGCCAGCAGTTCCACATTTTCGGACAGGGGGAAGGAAGGCGAGCAGTACTTC.

The rearrangement joins TRBV11-2 to TRBJ2-1; possibly TRBD2 for D (5 bases). Trimming took 5 bases from V and 10 from J, leaving 12 bases between them. The CDR3 has 12 amino acids. Per the germline V gene, CDR1 is SGHAT and CDR2 is FQNNGV. CDR3 amino acids: CASSPAGKEQFF. CDR3 in DNA: TGTGCCAGCAGCCCGGCCGGGAAGGAGCAGTTCTTC.

The V call is TRBV6-6, the J call TRBJ1-4, with 7 bases matching TRBD1. The germline gives CDR1 MNHNY, CDR2 SVGAGI (reference sequence). V lost 5 bases, J lost 7 bases, and 10 bases stayed unmatched. The CDR3 extends over 15 amino acids. The CDR3 region is CASSDPRGLVEKLFF. Written as DNA, the CDR3 is TGTGCCAGCAGTGATCCTAGGGGGCTTGTTGAAAAACTGTTTTTT.

V and J are TRBV3-1 and TRBJ2-5; 9 bases align to TRBD2. Trimming removed 7 bases from V and 2 bases from J; junction bases left unmatched: 8. Germline values: CDR1 LGHDT, CDR2 YNNKEL (reference sequence). The CDR3 consists of 15 residues. CDR3 nucleotides: TGTGCCAGCACCCCGACTAGCGGAGCTCAAGAGACCCAGTACTTC. Encoded protein: CASTPTSGAQETQYF.

The chain carries TRBV7-2 and TRBJ2-7, with D perhaps assigned TRBD1 or TRBD2 (5 bases each). CDR3 length: 13 residues. Deletions cut 10 bases from V and 0 bases from J, with 13 bases between. Per the germline V gene, CDR1 is SGHTA and CDR2 is FQGNSA. The CDR3, as DNA: TGTGCCACCCGAGGGACGGCCTCCTACGAGCAGTACTTC. This sequence encodes CATRGTASYEQYF.

Ten or more counts support this clonotype. This rearrangement joins TRBV7-9 to TRBJ2-1; 8 positions match TRBD2. J lost 0 bases, V lost 5 bases, and 6 bases had no gene match. The CDR3 extends over 16 amino acids. Per germline, CDR1 SEHNR and CDR2 FQNEAQ (reference sequence). The chain's CDR3 is CASSPSSGSSYNEQFF. CDR3 bases: TGTGCCAGCAGCCCTTCCAGCGGGAGCTCCTACAATGAGCAGTTCTTC.

A few counts support this clonotype. The chain is built from TRBV25-1 and TRBJ1-2, with D possibly being TRBD1 (6 bases). CDR1 MGHDK and CDR2 SYGVNS come from the germline V gene. This CDR3 has 14 residues. V was shortened by 3 bases and J by 7 bases, with 15 bases between the two germline ends. CDR3 sequence: CASSDLGGAIGYTF. CDR3 sequence (DNA): TGTGCCAGCAGTGATCTTGGGGGCGCGATTGGCTACACCTTC.

The rearrangement links TRBV5-4 to TRBJ2-3; tentative D call: TRBD1 (6 bases). The CDR3 sequence is 18 residues long. V was shortened by 1 base and J by 1 base, with 19 bases between the two germline ends. Germline values: CDR1 SGHNT, CDR2 YYREEE (reference sequence). CDR3 DNA: TGTGCCAGCAGCTTGTTTGCCCCTGCAGGGGTCGGCACAGATACGCAGTATTTT. This sequence encodes CASSLFAPAGVGTDTQYF.

DNA of the CDR3: TGTGCCAGCACCAGGTCTTACTCTGGAAACACCATATATTTT. As protein: CASTRSYSGNTIYF. The chain uses TRBV12-3 or TRBV12-4 and TRBJ1-3; the D is unclear. V was shortened by 7 bases and J by 0 bases, with 10 bases between the two germline ends. CDR3 size: 14 residues.

The chain combines TRBV12-3 or TRBV12-4 with TRBJ2-7; D gene uncertain. Trimming stripped 6 bases from V and 5 bases from J, with 14 bases between. This CDR3 spans 13 amino acids. The CDR3 coding sequence is TGTGCCAGCAGCCCCTCTAATCGGGACGAGCAGTACTTC. Its translation: CASSPSNRDEQYF.

The chain joins TRBV29-1 to TRBJ1-1, with D hard to call. The V gene's germline CDR1 is SQVTM and CDR2 ANQGSEA. V shed 5 bases and J shed 3 bases, with 10 bases lying between them. CDR3 length: 12 residues. In nucleotides, the CDR3 is TGCAGCGTTTTCAGTGAGGACACTGAAGCTTTCTTT. It specifies CSVFSEDTEAFF.

This clonotype has a handful of counts. This chain joins TRBV4-3 and TRBJ1-1; no clear D. CDR1 is LGHNA, CDR2 YSLEER, per germline. The V end lost 0 bases, the J end lost 7 bases, and 9 bases lay between the germline ends. The CDR3 contains 13 residues. The CDR3 loop reads CASSQDSDNEAFF. The CDR3 region has the DNA TGCGCCAGCAGCCAAGATTCCGACAATGAAGCTTTCTTT.

This clonotype was recorded at least ten times. This chain connects TRBV28 to TRBJ2-5, with 12 bases matching TRBD2. Germline V gene data show CDR1 as MDHEN and CDR2 as SYDVKM. After removal of 4 bases from V and 1 base from J, the junction contained 7 bases not matched to a gene. This CDR3 spans 17 amino acids. In DNA form, the CDR3 reads TGTGCCAGCAGTTCTCAAGAACTAGCGGGAGGCCAAGAGACCCAGTACTTC. Translated: CASSSQELAGGQETQYF.

The V gene is TRBV28, the J gene TRBJ2-5; the D is unclear. The V end lost 7 bases, the J end lost 3 bases, and 15 bases lay between the germline ends. CDR3 length: 14 amino acids. Germline lookup yields CDR1 MDHEN and CDR2 SYDVKM. CDR3 in DNA: TGTGCCAGCAACGGCCCGAAGGGCGAAGAGACCCAGTACTTC. It is translated as CASNGPKGEETQYF. Based on the CDR3 plus reference TRBV28 and TRBJ2-5, the full variable domain is DVKVTQSSRYLVKRTGEKVFLECVQDMDHENMFWYRQDPGLGLRLIYFSYDVKMKEKGDIPEGYSVSREKKERFSLILESASTNQTSMYLCASNGPKGEETQYFGPGTRLLVL.

The chain combines TRBV3-1 with TRBJ2-7; D gene uncertain. Trimming stripped 0 bases from V and 4 bases from J, with 7 bases between. Germline-derived CDR1 and CDR2 are LGHDT and YNNKEL (reference sequence). This CDR3 contains 13 residues. This chain's CDR3 is CASSQEARYEQYF. In DNA form, the CDR3 reads TGTGCCAGCAGCCAAGAAGCAAGGTACGAGCAGTACTTC.

This clonotype was seen a few times. The J gene is TRBJ2-5, the V gene TRBV7-9; no reliable D call. The J call is doubtful: the DNA matches TRBJ2-7 better. CDR1 SEHNR and CDR2 FQNEAQ come from the germline V gene (reference sequence). CDR3 length: 13 amino acids. This chain's CDR3 is CASRTDRNYEQYF. DNA of the CDR3: TGTGCCAGCAGGACGGATCGAAATTACGAGCAGTACTTC.